Below are 17 T cell receptor beta chains sequenced from a single sample in a study of T cells expressing NK-cell markers. TCRdb reprocessed the 5' RACE reads, with one entry per CDR3 protein and no DNA. The sample holds 500,000 to 600,000 distinct CDR3 sequences. The sample comprised blood T cells: a sorted CD56 or NKG2C T cell subset, CD4+ or CD8+ T cells, or bulk PBMC T cells (not recorded which). These TCRs come from a man younger than 35 in good health.

This sequence joins TRBV15 and TRBJ1-5; the D call from TCRdb, TRBD1, cannot be confirmed without DNA. Per the germline V gene, CDR1 is LNHNV and CDR2 is YYDKDF (reference sequence). CDR3 length: 15 residues. The CDR3 protein is CATSSRDDGSQPQHF.

The rearrangement links TRBV10-3 to TRBJ2-1; TCRdb names TRBD2, which stays unverified in the absence of DNA. The CDR3 length is 13 residues. Germline V gene sequence: CDR1 ENHRY, CDR2 SYGVKD. The CDR3 here is CAIKGVAENEQFF.

The V call is TRBV4-1, the J call TRBJ2-1; TCRdb indicates TRBD2, and absent DNA this call remains unverified. CDR3 length: 15 residues. Per germline, CDR1 MGHRA and CDR2 YSYEKL. CDR3: CASSQEASGTSEQFF.

The chain links TRBV5-1 to TRBJ2-1; TCRdb's D call of TRBD2 is untestable without DNA. Per germline, CDR1 SGHRS and CDR2 YFSETQ. The CDR3 covers 15 residues. Here the CDR3 reads CASSEGVPRPGEQFF.

V gene TRBV12-3 or TRBV12-4 combines with J gene TRBJ1-1; TCRdb's D call, TRBD1, is unchecked because there is no DNA. The CDR3 is 15 residues long. The CDR3 reads CASSFVGLLAGEAFF.

The chain combines TRBV27 with TRBJ2-7; TCRdb outputs TRBD1, but without DNA this stays unchecked. The CDR3 runs 12 residues. Germline V gene sequence: CDR1 MNHEY, CDR2 SMNVEV (reference sequence). The CDR3 spells CASLAGIYEQYF.

This chain uses TRBV15 with TRBJ1-1. Germline V gene lookup returns CDR1 LNHNV and CDR2 YYDKDF (reference sequence). The CDR3 spans 16 residues. CDR3 sequence: CATSSRPRAKDTEAFF.

This sequence joins TRBV7-3 and TRBJ2-3; TCRdb's D gene call, TRBD2, goes unchecked for lack of DNA. CDR1 and CDR2 (germline): SGHTA, FQGTGA. This CDR3 is built from 17 residues. The CDR3 is CASSNGLAGEVIDTQYF. The entire variable domain, with the rest obtained from reference TRBV7-3 and TRBJ2-3, is as follows: GAGVSQTPSNKVTEKGKYVELRCDPISGHTALYWYRQSLGQGPEFLIYFQGTGAADDSGLPNDRFFAVRPEGSVSTLKIQRTERGDSAVYLCASSNGLAGEVIDTQYFGPGTRLTVL.

The chain couples TRBV7-3 to TRBJ2-7. CDR1 SGHTA and CDR2 FQGTGA come from the germline V gene. The CDR3 runs to 15 residues. The CDR3 sequence is CASSLNSEFTYEQYF. Drawing the rest from reference TRBV7-3 and TRBJ2-7, the complete variable domain is GAGVSQTPSNKVTEKGKYVELRCDPISGHTALYWYRQSLGQGPEFLIYFQGTGAADDSGLPNDRFFAVRPEGSVSTLKIQRTERGDSAVYLCASSLNSEFTYEQYFGPGTRLTVT.

The V call is TRBV6-5, the J call TRBJ2-5. The CDR3 is made up of 12 amino acids. Germline-derived CDR1 and CDR2 are MNHEY and SVGAGI. The CDR3 protein is CASGRLGETQYF.

The chain joins TRBV20-1 to TRBJ2-5; TCRdb designates TRBD2, a call that cannot be tested without DNA. The CDR3 consists of 17 residues. The V gene's germline CDR1 is DFQATT and CDR2 SNEGSKA (reference sequence). CDR3 sequence reads: CSARALLGLVNQETQYF.

The chain recombines TRBV5-1 with TRBJ2-4. The CDR3 contains 12 residues. Germline assignment: CDR1 SGHRS and CDR2 YFSETQ. This chain's CDR3 is CASRDDKNIQYF.

This chain joins TRBV12-3 or TRBV12-4 and TRBJ1-2. The CDR3 runs 13 residues. Here the CDR3 reads CASTREAMDGYTF.

The V call is TRBV2, the J call TRBJ2-3; absent DNA, TCRdb's TRBD1 call cannot be checked. This CDR3 has 14 residues. Germline CDR1 and CDR2: SNHLY and FYNNEI. CDR3 protein: CASTGLPPGDTQYF. Full variable domain (rest looked up from reference TRBV2 and TRBJ2-3): EPEVTQTPSHQVTQMGQEVILRCVPISNHLYFYWYRQILGQKVEFLVSFYNNEISEKSEIFDDQFSVERPDGSNFTLKIRSTKLEDSAMYFCASTGLPPGDTQYFGPGTRLTVL.

The chain combines TRBV11-2 with TRBJ2-1. Germline V gene lookup returns CDR1 SGHAT and CDR2 FQNNGV. The CDR3 consists of 13 residues. The CDR3 sequence: CASSRVSYNEQFF.

CDR3 in amino acids: CASSQVLSGIRRPDNEQFF. The chain employs TRBV4-3 and TRBJ2-1; TCRdb designates TRBD2, a call that cannot be tested without DNA. The germline CDR1 and CDR2 sequences are LGHNA and YSLEER. The CDR3 is made up of 19 amino acids.

This chain connects TRBV27 to TRBJ2-7; TCRdb indicates TRBD2, and absent DNA this call remains unverified. CDR1 is MNHEY, CDR2 SMNVEV, per germline (reference sequence). This CDR3 comprises 15 residues. This chain's CDR3 is CASSPGTSATYEQYF.